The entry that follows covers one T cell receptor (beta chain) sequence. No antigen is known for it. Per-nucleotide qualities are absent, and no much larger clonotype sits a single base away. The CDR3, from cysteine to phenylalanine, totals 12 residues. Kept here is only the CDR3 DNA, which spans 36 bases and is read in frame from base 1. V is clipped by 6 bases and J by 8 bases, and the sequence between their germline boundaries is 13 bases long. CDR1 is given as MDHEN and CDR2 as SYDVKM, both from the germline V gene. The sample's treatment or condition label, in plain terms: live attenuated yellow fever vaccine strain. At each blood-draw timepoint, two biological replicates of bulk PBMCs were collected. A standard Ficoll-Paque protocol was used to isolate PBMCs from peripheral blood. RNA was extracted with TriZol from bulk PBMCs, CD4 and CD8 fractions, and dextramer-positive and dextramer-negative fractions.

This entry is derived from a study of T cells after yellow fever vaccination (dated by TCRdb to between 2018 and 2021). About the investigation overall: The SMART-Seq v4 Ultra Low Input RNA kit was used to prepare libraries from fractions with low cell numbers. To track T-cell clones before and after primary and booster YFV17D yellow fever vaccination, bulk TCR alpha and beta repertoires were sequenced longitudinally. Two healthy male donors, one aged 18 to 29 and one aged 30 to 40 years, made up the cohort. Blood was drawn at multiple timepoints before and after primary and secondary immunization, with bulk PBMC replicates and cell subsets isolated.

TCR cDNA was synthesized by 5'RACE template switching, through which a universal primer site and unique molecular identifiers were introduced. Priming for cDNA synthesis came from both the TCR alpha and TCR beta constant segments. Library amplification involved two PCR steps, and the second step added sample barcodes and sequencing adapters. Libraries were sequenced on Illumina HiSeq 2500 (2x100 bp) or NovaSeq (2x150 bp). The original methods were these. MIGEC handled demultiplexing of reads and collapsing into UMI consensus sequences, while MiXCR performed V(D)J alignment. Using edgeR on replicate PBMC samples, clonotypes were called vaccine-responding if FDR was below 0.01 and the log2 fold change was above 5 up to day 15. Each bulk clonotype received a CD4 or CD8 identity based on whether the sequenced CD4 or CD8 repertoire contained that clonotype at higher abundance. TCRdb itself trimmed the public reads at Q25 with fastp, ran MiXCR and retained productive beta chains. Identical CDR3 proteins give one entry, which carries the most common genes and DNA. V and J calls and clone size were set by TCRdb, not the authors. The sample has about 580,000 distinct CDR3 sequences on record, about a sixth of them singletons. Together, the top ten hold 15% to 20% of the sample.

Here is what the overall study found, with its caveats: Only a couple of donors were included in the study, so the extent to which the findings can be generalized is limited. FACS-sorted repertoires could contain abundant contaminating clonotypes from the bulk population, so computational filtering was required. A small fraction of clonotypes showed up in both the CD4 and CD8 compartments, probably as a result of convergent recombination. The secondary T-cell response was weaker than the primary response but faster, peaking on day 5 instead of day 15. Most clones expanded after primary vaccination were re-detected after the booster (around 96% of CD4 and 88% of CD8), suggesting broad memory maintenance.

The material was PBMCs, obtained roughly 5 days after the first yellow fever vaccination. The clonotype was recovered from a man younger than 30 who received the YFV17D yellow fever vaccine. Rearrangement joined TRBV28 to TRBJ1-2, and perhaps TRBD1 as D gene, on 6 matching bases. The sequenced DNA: TGTGCCAGCAGGCAACAGGGTCGGGGCTACACCTTC. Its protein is CASRQQGRGYTF.